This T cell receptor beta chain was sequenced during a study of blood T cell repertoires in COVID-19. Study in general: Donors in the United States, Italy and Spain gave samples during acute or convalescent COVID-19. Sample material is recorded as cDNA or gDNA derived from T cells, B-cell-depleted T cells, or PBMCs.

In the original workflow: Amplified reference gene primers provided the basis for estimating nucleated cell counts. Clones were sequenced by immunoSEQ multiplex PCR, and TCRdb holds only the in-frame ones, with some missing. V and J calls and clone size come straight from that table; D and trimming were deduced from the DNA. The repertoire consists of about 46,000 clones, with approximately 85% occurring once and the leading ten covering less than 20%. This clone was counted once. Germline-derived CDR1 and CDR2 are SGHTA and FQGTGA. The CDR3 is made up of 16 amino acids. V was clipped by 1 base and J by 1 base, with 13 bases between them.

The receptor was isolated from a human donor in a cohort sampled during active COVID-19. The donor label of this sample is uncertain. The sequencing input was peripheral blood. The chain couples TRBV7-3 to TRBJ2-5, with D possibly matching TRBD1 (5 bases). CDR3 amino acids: CASSLRPPGSQETQYF. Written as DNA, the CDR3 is TGTGCCAGCAGCTTAAGGCCCCCAGGGTCCCAAGAGACCCAGTACTTC.